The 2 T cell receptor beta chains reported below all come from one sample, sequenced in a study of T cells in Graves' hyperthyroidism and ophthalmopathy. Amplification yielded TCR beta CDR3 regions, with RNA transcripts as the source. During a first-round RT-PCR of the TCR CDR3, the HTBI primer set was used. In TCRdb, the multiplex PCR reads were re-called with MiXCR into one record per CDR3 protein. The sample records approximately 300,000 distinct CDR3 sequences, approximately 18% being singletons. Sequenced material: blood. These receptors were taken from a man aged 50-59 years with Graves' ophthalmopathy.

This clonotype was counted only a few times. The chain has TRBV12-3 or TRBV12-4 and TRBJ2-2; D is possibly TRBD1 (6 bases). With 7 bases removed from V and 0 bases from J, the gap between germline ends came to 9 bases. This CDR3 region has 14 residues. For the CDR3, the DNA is TGTGCCAGCAAATACAGGGCGAACACCGGGGAGCTGTTTTTT. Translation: CASKYRANTGELFF.

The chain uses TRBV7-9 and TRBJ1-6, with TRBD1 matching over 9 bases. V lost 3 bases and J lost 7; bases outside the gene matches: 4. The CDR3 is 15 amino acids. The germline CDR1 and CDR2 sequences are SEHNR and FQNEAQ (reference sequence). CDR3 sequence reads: CASSLDRGENSPLHF. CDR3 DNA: TGTGCCAGCAGCTTGGACAGGGGAGAAAATTCACCCCTCCACTTT.